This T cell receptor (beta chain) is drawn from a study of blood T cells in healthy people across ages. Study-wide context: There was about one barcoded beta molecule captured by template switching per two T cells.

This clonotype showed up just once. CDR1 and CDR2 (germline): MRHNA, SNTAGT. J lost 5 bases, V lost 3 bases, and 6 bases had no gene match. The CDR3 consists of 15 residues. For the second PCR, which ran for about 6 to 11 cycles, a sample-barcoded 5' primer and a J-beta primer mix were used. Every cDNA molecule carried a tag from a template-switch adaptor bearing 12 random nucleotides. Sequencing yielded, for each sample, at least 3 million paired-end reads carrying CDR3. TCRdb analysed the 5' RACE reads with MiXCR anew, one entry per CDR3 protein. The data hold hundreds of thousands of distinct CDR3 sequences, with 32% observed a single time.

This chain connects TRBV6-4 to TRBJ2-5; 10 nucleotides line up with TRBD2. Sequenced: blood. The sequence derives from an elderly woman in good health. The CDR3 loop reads CASSEGLAGDETQYF. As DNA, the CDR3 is TGTGCCAGCAGTGAAGGGCTAGCGGGAGATGAGACCCAGTACTTC.